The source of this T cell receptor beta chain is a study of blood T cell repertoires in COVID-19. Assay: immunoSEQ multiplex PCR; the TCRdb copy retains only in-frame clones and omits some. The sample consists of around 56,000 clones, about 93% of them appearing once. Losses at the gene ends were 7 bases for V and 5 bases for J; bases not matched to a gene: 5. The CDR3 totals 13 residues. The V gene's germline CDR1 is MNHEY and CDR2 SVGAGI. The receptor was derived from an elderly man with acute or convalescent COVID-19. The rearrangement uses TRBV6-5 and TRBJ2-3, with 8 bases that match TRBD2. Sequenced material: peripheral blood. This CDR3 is CASNGGAGDTQYF. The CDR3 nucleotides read TGTGCCAGCAACGGGGGGGCCGGAGATACGCAGTATTTT.